The 20 T cell receptor beta chains below come from one sample, sequenced in a study of blood T cell repertoires in COVID-19 (dated by TCRdb to the early 2020s). The library was made by the immunoSEQ multiplex PCR assay. Not all clones reach the TCRdb copy of this immuneACCESS table, which keeps in-frame sequences only. Checked studies attribute under half of the gap to unresolved V genes and leave the rest unexplained. In this sample the table shows fewer than 200,000 clones, 83% of which occur a single time. The leading ten clones occupy around a fifth of the sample. Sequencing used peripheral blood. The receptors were gathered from a woman in her 70s who had recovered from COVID-19.

This chain connects TRBV28 to TRBJ2-5; 8 bases align to TRBD2. The CDR3 runs 16 residues. Trimming cost V 7 bases and J 0 bases; bases outside gene matches: 10. Germline values: CDR1 MDHEN, CDR2 SYDVKM. The CDR3 bases are TGTGCCAGCAACCCCTTCCTTAGCGGGAACCAAGAGACCCAGTACTTC. Amino acids: CASNPFLSGNQETQYF.

The rearrangement links TRBV6-5 to TRBJ2-1, with 10 bases identical to TRBD1. The CDR3 totals 14 residues. The germline V gene has CDR1 MNHEY and CDR2 SVGAGI. Trimming took 8 bases from V and 4 from J; bases not matched to a gene: 5. The CDR3 sequence is CASQDRGGYNEQFF. CDR3 DNA: TGTGCCAGCCAGGACAGGGGGGGATACAATGAGCAGTTCTTC.

This clone appeared a single time. The V gene is TRBV5-5, the J gene TRBJ1-1; no firm D call. Trimming removed 4 bases from V and 3 bases from J, with 10 bases in between. The CDR3 is made up of 13 amino acids. Germline CDR1 reads SGHKS; CDR2 reads YYEKEE (reference sequence). The CDR3 DNA is TGTGCCAGCAGCAACGAGGGCTACACTGAAGCTTTCTTT. Protein product: CASSNEGYTEAFF.

This chain connects TRBV28 to TRBJ2-7; 9 nucleotides agree with TRBD1. The CDR3 has 18 amino acids. Trimming took 8 bases from V and 0 from J; bases not matched to a gene: 17. Germline loops: CDR1 MDHEN, CDR2 SYDVKM. The CDR3 sequence: CASPPPTGTGSHSYEQYF. In DNA form, the CDR3 reads TGTGCCAGCCCGCCGCCTACCGGGACAGGGAGCCACTCCTACGAGCAGTACTTC.

This chain uses TRBV9 with TRBJ2-5; a possible D gene is TRBD2 (6 bases). The V gene's germline CDR1 is SGDLS and CDR2 YYNGEE. V shed 1 base and J shed 9 bases, with 22 bases lying between them. The CDR3 is made up of 16 amino acids. The CDR3 DNA sequence: TGTGCCAGCAGCGTATTGGACAACCCGAATCCGGGGGCCCAGTACTTC. Protein product: CASSVLDNPNPGAQYF.

This chain uses TRBV28 with TRBJ2-3, with D tentatively TRBD2 (6 bases). The CDR3 consists of 16 residues. Germline V gene data show CDR1 as MDHEN and CDR2 as SYDVKM. V was trimmed by 3 bases and J by 8 bases, leaving 21 bases between them. The CDR3 sequence is CASSFLDGDGGGTQYF. The CDR3 region has the DNA TGTGCCAGCAGTTTCCTTGACGGAGATGGGGGAGGTACGCAGTATTTT.

With respect to this clone: This same CDR3 is encoded by further DNA sequences in the sample. This chain connects TRBV27 to TRBJ2-7; D is possibly TRBD1 (6 bases). This CDR3 has 14 residues. V dropped 2 bases and J dropped 1 base, with 9 bases sitting between them. The germline V gene encodes CDR1 MNHEY and CDR2 SMNVEV (reference sequence). CDR3 in DNA: TGTGCCAGCAGTTTAGGGGGCAGGTCCTACGAGCAGTACTTC. It is translated as CASSLGGRSYEQYF.

The chain carries TRBV9 and TRBJ1-6; perhaps TRBD1 as D (5 bases). Germline CDR1 SGDLS, CDR2 YYNGEE. The CDR3 has 15 amino acids. V was trimmed by 0 bases and J by 8 bases, leaving 12 bases between them. CDR3 DNA sequence: TGTGCCAGCAGCGTAGCCCAGACAGCGCATTCACCCCTCCACTTT. Its translation is CASSVAQTAHSPLHF. Full variable domain (outside the CDR3, taken from reference TRBV9 and TRBJ1-6): DSGVTQTPKHLITATGQRVTLRCSPRSGDLSVYWYQQSLDQGLQFLIQYYNGEERAKGNILERFSAQQFPDLHSELNLSSLELGDSALYFCASSVAQTAHSPLHFGNGTRLTVT.

The rearrangement joins TRBV6-6 to TRBJ1-5; D unresolved. This CDR3 is built from 13 residues. Per germline, CDR1 MNHNY and CDR2 SVGAGI (reference sequence). V was trimmed by 5 bases and J by 2 bases, leaving 7 bases between them. The DNA of the CDR3 is TGTGCCAGCAGTACCCGGGGCAATCAGCCCCAGCATTTT. It yields the protein CASSTRGNQPQHF.

V and J are TRBV7-2 and TRBJ2-1, with a possible D match to TRBD2 (6 bases). Germline CDR1 reads SGHTA; CDR2 reads FQGNSA. Trimming shortened V by 5 bases and J by 8 bases, and 13 bases separated the two germline ends. The CDR3 totals 13 residues. CDR3 DNA sequence: TGTGCCAGCAGCGGGCAACTAGCAGATGAGCAGTTCTTC. This codes for CASSGQLADEQFF.

The chain recombines TRBV18 with TRBJ1-2; D might be TRBD1 (5 bases). The V end was cut by 1 base, the J end by 6 bases, with 15 bases between. Germline V CDR1 and CDR2: KGHSH, LQKENI. The CDR3 loop spans 15 amino acids. The CDR3 DNA reads TGTGCCAGCTCACCACGGACCGGACAAGTGAATGGCTACACCTTC. Translation: CASSPRTGQVNGYTF.

The chain couples TRBV19 to TRBJ2-2; maybe TRBD1 (6 bases). V dropped 3 bases and J dropped 2 bases, with 10 bases sitting between them. In germline, CDR1 is LNHDA, CDR2 SQIVND (reference sequence). This CDR3 region has 15 residues. DNA of the CDR3: TGTGCCAGTAGTATCGTTGGGACAAACACCGGGGAGCTGTTTTTT. Translating gives CASSIVGTNTGELFF.

V gene TRBV2 combines with J gene TRBJ2-1; TRBD1 aligns across 10 bases. CDR1 and CDR2 from the germline V gene are SNHLY and FYNNEI. The CDR3 extends over 14 amino acids. V shed 7 bases, J shed 9 bases, and the junction held 9 bases outside the gene matches. As DNA, the CDR3 is TGTGCCAGCATTCCGGGACAGGGGTGGCGTGAGCAGTTCTTC. Protein product: CASIPGQGWREQFF.

The chain joins TRBV18 to TRBJ1-6; 11 nucleotides align to TRBD1. The CDR3 runs 16 residues. V shed 3 bases and J 5 bases; nucleotides not matched to a gene: 3. The germline CDR1 and CDR2 sequences are KGHSH and LQKENI. In DNA, the CDR3 is TGTGCCAGCTCACCTGGACAGGGGGCGAATAATTCACCCCTCCACTTT. Translation: CASSPGQGANNSPLHF.

This sequence joins TRBV19 and TRBJ2-1; TRBD2 aligns across 12 bases. Germline-derived CDR1 and CDR2 are LNHDA and SQIVND (reference sequence). The CDR3 has 16 residues. With V trimmed by 3 bases and J by 5 bases, 5 bases remained unmatched. The CDR3 is CASSILAGGPNNEQFF. The CDR3 DNA is TGTGCCAGTAGTATCCTAGCGGGAGGGCCGAACAATGAGCAGTTCTTC.

V and J are TRBV6-5 and TRBJ1-1; D might be TRBD1 (6 bases). Deletions cut 11 bases from V and 4 bases from J, with 11 bases between. CDR3 length equals 11 residues. In germline, CDR1 is MNHEY, CDR2 SVGAGI. The CDR3 protein is CAGGATTEAFF. The CDR3 DNA reads TGTGCCGGGGGGGCCACCACTGAAGCTTTCTTT.

V and J are TRBV7-3 and TRBJ2-2, with TRBD1 matching over 9 bases. This CDR3 has 17 amino acids. Germline V gene data show CDR1 as SGHTA and CDR2 as FQGTGA. Trimming removed 3 bases from V and 4 bases from J; junction bases left unmatched: 9. For the CDR3, the DNA is TGTGCCAGCAGCTTGGCGCCGGGACAGGGAGGCACCGGGGAGCTGTTTTTT. Translating it yields CASSLAPGQGGTGELFF.

This chain links TRBV10-3 with TRBJ2-1, with 13 bases aligning to TRBD2. V gave up 4 bases and J gave up 4 bases; unmatched junction bases: 13. The germline V gene encodes CDR1 ENHRY and CDR2 SYGVKD. The CDR3 length is 19 residues. The CDR3 spells CAISGDPTSGGSKYNEQFF. DNA of the CDR3: TGTGCCATCAGTGGGGACCCGACTAGCGGGGGGTCGAAGTACAATGAGCAGTTCTTC.

The chain recombines TRBV10-3 with TRBJ1-2; possible D gene TRBD1, 6 bases. This CDR3 is built from 16 residues. Germline CDR1 ENHRY, CDR2 SYGVKD. V was clipped by 0 bases and J by 8 bases, with 19 bases between them. The CDR3 nucleotides read TGTGCCATCAGTGAGTCCGGGGACAAGCCGGGCTTCGGCTACACCTTC. Translation gives CAISESGDKPGFGYTF.

The chain combines TRBV7-2 with TRBJ2-7; TRBD1 matches at 7 bases. CDR3 size: 16 residues. The J segment lost 0 bases and the V segment lost 4 bases, leaving 9 bases of the junction unmatched. Germline CDR1 is SGHTA and CDR2 is FQGNSA. The CDR3 DNA sequence: TGTGCCAGCAGCTCCCCCCCGGGACAGAACTCCTACGAGCAGTACTTC. Protein product: CASSSPPGQNSYEQYF.